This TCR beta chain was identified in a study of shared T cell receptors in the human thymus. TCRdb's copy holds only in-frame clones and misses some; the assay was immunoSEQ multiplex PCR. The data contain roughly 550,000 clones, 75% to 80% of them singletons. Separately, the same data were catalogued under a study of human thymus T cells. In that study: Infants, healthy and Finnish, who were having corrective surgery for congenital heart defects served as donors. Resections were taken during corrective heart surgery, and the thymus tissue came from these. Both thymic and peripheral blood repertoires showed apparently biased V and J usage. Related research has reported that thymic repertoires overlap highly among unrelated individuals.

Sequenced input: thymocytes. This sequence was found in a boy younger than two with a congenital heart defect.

CDR3 loop: CATLGPGQGGYEQYF. The DNA for the CDR3 is TGTGCCACCCTTGGCCCGGGTCAGGGCGGCTACGAGCAGTACTTC. The V gene is TRBV15, the J gene TRBJ2-7, with TRBD1 as a possible D gene (5 bases). CDR1 LNHNV and CDR2 YYDKDF come from the germline V gene (reference sequence). The CDR3 consists of 15 residues. Trimming left V 8 bases short and J 3 bases short, with 20 bases between.